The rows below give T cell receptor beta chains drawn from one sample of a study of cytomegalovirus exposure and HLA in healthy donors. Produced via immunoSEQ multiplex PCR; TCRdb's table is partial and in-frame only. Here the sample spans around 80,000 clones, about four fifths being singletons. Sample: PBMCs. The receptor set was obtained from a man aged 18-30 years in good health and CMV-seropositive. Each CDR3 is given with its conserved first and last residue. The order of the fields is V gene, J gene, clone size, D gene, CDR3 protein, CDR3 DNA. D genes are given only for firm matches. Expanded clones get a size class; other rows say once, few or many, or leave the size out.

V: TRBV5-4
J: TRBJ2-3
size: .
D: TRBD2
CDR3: CASSSGLAGGVDTQYF
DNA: TGTGCCAGCAGCTCGGGACTAGCGGGAGGGGTCGATACGCAGTATTTT

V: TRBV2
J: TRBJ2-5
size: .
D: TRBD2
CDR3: CARLELAGGETQYF
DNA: TGTGCCAGATTAGAACTAGCGGGAGGGGAGACCCAGTACTTC

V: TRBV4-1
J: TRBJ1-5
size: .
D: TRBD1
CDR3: CASSLLTGTGSNQPQHF
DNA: TGCGCCAGCAGCCTCCTGACAGGGACGGGTAGCAATCAGCCCCAGCATTTT

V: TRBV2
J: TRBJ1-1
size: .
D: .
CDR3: CASTPDNMNTEAFF
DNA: TGTGCCAGCACCCCAGATAACATGAACACTGAAGCTTTCTTT

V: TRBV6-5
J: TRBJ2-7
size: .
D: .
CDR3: CASSRTRLYEQYF
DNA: TGTGCCAGCAGCCGAACCAGACTGTACGAGCAGTACTTC

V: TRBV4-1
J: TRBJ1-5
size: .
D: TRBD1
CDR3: CASSHSGGQGSSQPQHF
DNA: TGCGCCAGCAGCCACTCCGGGGGACAGGGGTCCAGTCAGCCCCAGCATTTT

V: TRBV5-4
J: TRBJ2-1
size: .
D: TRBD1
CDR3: CASRRDRADEQFF
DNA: TGTGCCAGCAGGAGAGACAGGGCTGATGAGCAGTTCTTC

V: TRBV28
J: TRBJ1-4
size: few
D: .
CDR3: CASNVWGRNEKLFF
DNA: TGTGCCAGCAATGTGTGGGGGCGAAATGAAAAACTGTTTTTT

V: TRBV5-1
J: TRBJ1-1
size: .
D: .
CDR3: CASSLQGSTEAFF
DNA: TGCGCCAGCAGCTTGCAGGGGTCCACTGAAGCTTTCTTT

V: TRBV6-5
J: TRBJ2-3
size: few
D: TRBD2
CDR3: CASRLLAVSTDTQYF
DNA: TGTGCCAGCAGGTTGCTAGCGGTTAGCACAGATACGCAGTATTTT

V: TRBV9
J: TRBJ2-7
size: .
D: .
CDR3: CASSPVVGGYEQYF
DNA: TGTGCCAGCAGCCCAGTCGTGGGGGGATACGAGCAGTACTTC

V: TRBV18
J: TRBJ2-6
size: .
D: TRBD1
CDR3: CASSYTGVGANVLTF
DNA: TGTGCCAGCTCGTACACAGGGGTCGGGGCCAACGTCCTGACTTTC

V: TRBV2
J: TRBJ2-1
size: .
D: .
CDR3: CASRGLLDLAINEQFF
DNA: TGTGCCAGCAGGGGCCTCCTGGATTTGGCTATCAATGAGCAGTTCTTC

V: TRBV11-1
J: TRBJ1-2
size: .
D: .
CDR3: CASSPRSGGRYGYTF
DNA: TGTGCCAGCAGCCCCCGTTCCGGGGGGAGGTATGGCTACACCTTC

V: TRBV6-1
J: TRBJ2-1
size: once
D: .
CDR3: CASSEARGGLNSYNEQFF
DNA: TGTGCCAGCAGTGAAGCGCGGGGCGGATTAAACTCCTACAATGAGCAGTTCTTC

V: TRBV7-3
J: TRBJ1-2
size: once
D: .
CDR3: CASSLYGGSGYTF
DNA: TGTGCCAGCAGCCTCTACGGGGGTTCTGGCTACACCTTC

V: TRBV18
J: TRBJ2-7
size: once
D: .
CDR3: CASSVAPRDYEQYF
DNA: TGTGCCAGCTCAGTCGCCCCTAGAGACTACGAGCAGTACTTC